These 30 T cell receptor beta chains share one sample of origin, sequenced in a study of identical twins. TCRdb redid the calling of the 5' RACE reads with MiXCR, one entry per CDR3 protein. The sample has 200,000 to 250,000 distinct CDR3 sequences, around 15% seen once; the top ten hold approximately 9.3%. Sequencing was performed on memory (CD45RO+) T cells sorted from blood. Receptors originate from a woman under 30 in good health.

This chain connects TRBV5-1 to TRBJ2-4; no clear D gene. The CDR3 length is 16 residues. V dropped 3 bases and J dropped 1 base, with 14 bases sitting between them. Looked up from germline, CDR1 is SGHRS and CDR2 is YFSETQ. In DNA, the CDR3 is TGCGCCAGCAGCTCACCTTATCTCTTGGCCAAAAACATTCAGTACTTC. Amino acids: CASSSPYLLAKNIQYF.

In its sample, this clonotype was seen a few times. This chain connects TRBV7-2 to TRBJ2-1; 8 bases agree with TRBD2. The germline CDR1 and CDR2 sequences are SGHTA and FQGNSA. The V gene end was trimmed by 5 bases and the J gene end by 10 bases; junction bases not matched to a gene: 10. There are 14 residues in the CDR3. This CDR3 is CASSLSGAWGEQFF. CDR3 bases: TGTGCCAGCAGCCTTAGCGGGGCTTGGGGGGAGCAGTTCTTC.

The chain has TRBV6-6 and TRBJ2-1; possibly TRBD1 for D (6 bases). CDR1 and CDR2 (germline): MNHNY, SVGAGI (reference sequence). There are 12 residues in the CDR3. Trimming cost V 6 bases and J 8 bases, with 11 bases left between them. The CDR3 reads CASRQQGYEQFF. The CDR3 DNA is TGTGCCAGCAGGCAACAGGGATATGAGCAGTTCTTC.

This rearrangement joins TRBV11-2 to TRBJ2-7; 9 bases are a match to TRBD1. With V trimmed by 4 bases and J by 4 bases, 17 bases remained unmatched. The germline V gene encodes CDR1 SGHAT and CDR2 FQNNGV. The CDR3 loop spans 18 amino acids. The CDR3 DNA is TGTGCCAGCAGCTCCCCATCCGGGACAGGGAGGAGAAAGTACGAGCAGTACTTC. Amino acid sequence: CASSSPSGTGRRKYEQYF.

This clonotype has a handful of counts. The V call is TRBV6-6, the J call TRBJ1-1; tentative D call: TRBD1 (5 bases). The CDR3 runs 13 residues. Germline CDR1 MNHNY, CDR2 SVGAGI (reference sequence). V dropped 8 bases and J dropped 5 bases, with 15 bases sitting between them. Written as DNA, the CDR3 is TGTGCCAGCCACCTGAGCGGGGGGACTGAAGCTTTCTTT. It codes for CASHLSGGTEAFF.

This clonotype was picked up many times. This chain uses TRBV12-3 or TRBV12-4 with TRBJ2-1; D may be TRBD1 (5 bases). V was cut by 6 bases and J by 5 bases, with 14 bases left in between. The CDR3 runs to 14 residues. CDR3 sequence reads: CASRFQGRDNEQFF. The CDR3 region has the DNA TGTGCCAGCAGATTTCAGGGTAGAGACAATGAGCAGTTCTTC.

The sample holds many counts of this clonotype. The V and J genes are TRBV6-1 and TRBJ1-2, with D unclear. Trimming shortened V by 4 bases and J by 4 bases, and 13 bases separated the two germline ends. The length of the CDR3 is 14 residues. Germline CDR1 and CDR2: MNHNS and SASEGT. Here the CDR3 reads CASSVNTRTYGYTF. Written as DNA, the CDR3 is TGTGCCAGCAGTGTTAACACGCGAACCTATGGCTACACCTTC.

The rearrangement joins TRBV14 to TRBJ2-5; D is unresolved. V shed 4 bases and J shed 7 bases, with 13 bases lying between them. The germline gives CDR1 SGHDN, CDR2 FVKESK. The CDR3 runs 13 residues. This chain's CDR3 is CASSPITSGTQYF. CDR3 in DNA: TGTGCCAGCAGCCCCATCACCTCGGGGACCCAGTACTTC.

This clonotype was counted between two and nine times. This chain joins TRBV7-2 and TRBJ2-7; D might be TRBD2 (5 bases). The germline gives CDR1 SGHTA, CDR2 FQGNSA. The germline V and J ends were trimmed by 0 bases and 3 bases, with 9 bases remaining between them. CDR3 size: 14 residues. The CDR3 DNA reads TGTGCCAGCAGCTTAGCGAAAGAGGGCTACGAGCAGTACTTC. It codes for CASSLAKEGYEQYF.

Comment on this clonotype: A junction end diverges from the germline sequence, so it may reflect a read error. The V and J genes are TRBV7-7 and TRBJ2-7; TRBD2 matches 9 bases. Germline lookup yields CDR1 SSHAT and CDR2 FNYEAQ (reference sequence). There are 15 residues in the CDR3. CDR3 amino acids: CASSSKLAGRAEQYF. The CDR3 DNA is TGTGCTAGCAGCTCGAAACTAGCGGGCCGGGCCGAGCAGTACTTC.

The sample holds a few counts of this clonotype. V and J are TRBV5-1 and TRBJ2-2; D unclear. The V gene's germline CDR1 is SGHRS and CDR2 YFSETQ. Trimming shortened V by 0 bases and J by 4 bases, and 7 bases separated the two germline ends. The CDR3 runs to 14 residues. The CDR3 sequence: CASSLVPSTGELFF. The CDR3 region has the DNA TGCGCCAGCAGCTTGGTTCCCTCCACCGGGGAGCTGTTTTTT.

This chain joins TRBV7-2 and TRBJ2-7, with TRBD1 matching 9 bases. There are 15 residues in the CDR3. Per the germline V gene, CDR1 is SGHTA and CDR2 is FQGNSA. The trim removed 5 bases at V and 2 bases at J, leaving 7 bases unmatched. Here the CDR3 DNA reads TGTGCCAGCAGCACTTCCGGGACAGGGACCTACGAGCAGTACTTC. Residues: CASSTSGTGTYEQYF. Full variable domain (outside the CDR3, taken from reference TRBV7-2 and TRBJ2-7): GAGVSQSPSNKVTEKGKDVELRCDPISGHTALYWYRQSLGQGLEFLIYFQGNSAPDKSGLPSDRFSAERTGGSVSTLTIQRTQQEDSAVYLCASSTSGTGTYEQYFGPGTRLTVT.

There are many counts of this clonotype. J is TRBJ2-1 and V is TRBV27; 9 bases fit TRBD2. This CDR3 has 15 residues. The V gene's germline CDR1 is MNHEY and CDR2 SMNVEV (reference sequence). The V segment lost 4 bases and the J segment 8 bases; nucleotides outside the gene matches: 9. CDR3 amino acids: CASSSPSGLAYEQFF. In DNA, the CDR3 is TGTGCCAGCAGTTCACCCTCGGGACTAGCCTATGAGCAGTTCTTC.

This clonotype has just a few counts. The V call is TRBV7-6, the J call TRBJ2-5; 12 nucleotides agree with TRBD2. Germline V lookup: CDR1 SGHVS, CDR2 FNYEAQ. J gave up 5 bases and V 2 bases, and 9 bases lay outside the gene matches. The CDR3 runs 17 residues. The CDR3 bases are TGTGCCAGCAGCTTATTTTCGACTAGCGGGGGTTATGAGACCCAGTACTTC. Its protein is CASSLFSTSGGYETQYF.

The chain couples TRBV5-4 to TRBJ1-1; D unresolved. Trimming removed 0 bases from V and 1 base from J, with 10 bases in between. The CDR3 totals 15 residues. CDR1 is SGHNT, CDR2 YYREEE, per germline (reference sequence). This CDR3 reads CASSLAGRANTEAFF. CDR3 bases: TGTGCCAGCAGCTTGGCCGGGCGGGCGAACACTGAAGCTTTCTTT.

This clonotype was found a few times. CDR3 protein: CASSRENTEAFF. DNA of the CDR3: TGTGCCAGCTCTCGTGAGAACACTGAAGCTTTCTTT. The chain links TRBV12-3 or TRBV12-4 to TRBJ1-1; unclear D gene. The germline V and J ends were trimmed by 8 bases and 1 base, with 8 bases remaining between them. The CDR3 is 12 amino acids.

This clonotype was seen only a few times. V and J are TRBV15 and TRBJ2-7; TRBD1 matches 8 bases. The CDR3 contains 14 residues. Per the germline V gene, CDR1 is LNHNV and CDR2 is YYDKDF (reference sequence). V was clipped by 4 bases and J by 0 bases; unmatched bases: 2. CDR3 amino acids: CATSKTGGSYEQYF. CDR3 DNA: TGTGCCACCAGCAAAACAGGGGGCTCCTACGAGCAGTACTTC.

This clonotype was seen many times. The CDR3 here is CSVPKTSEFNEQFF. The CDR3 DNA reads TGCAGCGTCCCGAAGACTAGCGAGTTCAATGAGCAGTTCTTC. V and J are TRBV29-1 and TRBJ2-1; TRBD2 matches at 8 bases. V was pared by 6 bases and J by 6 bases, with 10 bases of the junction left unmatched. Germline V lookup: CDR1 SQVTM, CDR2 ANQGSEA. There are 14 residues in the CDR3.

The CDR3 spells CASNILGSGANVLTF. For the CDR3, the DNA is TGCGCCAGCAATATTTTGGGGTCAGGGGCCAACGTCCTGACTTTC. The rearrangement joins TRBV5-1 to TRBJ2-6; D is ambiguous. Trimming took 6 bases from V and 4 from J, leaving 14 bases between them. Germline values: CDR1 SGHRS, CDR2 YFSETQ. The CDR3 is made up of 15 amino acids.

In this sample, this clonotype turned up a few times. This chain joins TRBV5-1 and TRBJ2-1; the D call may be TRBD1 or TRBD2 (6 bases each). CDR3 length equals 16 residues. The V end lost 4 bases, the J end lost 4 bases, and 18 bases lay between the germline ends. Germline V gene data show CDR1 as SGHRS and CDR2 as YFSETQ. The CDR3 coding sequence is TGCGCCAGCAGCCCGCAGGGGAGCGGAGGGTACAATGAGCAGTTCTTC. Amino acids: CASSPQGSGGYNEQFF.

The chain uses TRBV29-1 and TRBJ2-7, with TRBD2 as a possible D gene (6 bases). V shed 1 base and J shed 2 bases, with 6 bases lying between them. The CDR3 is 12 residues long. The germline CDR1 and CDR2 sequences are SQVTM and ANQGSEA. For the CDR3, the DNA is TGCAGCGTTGAAGGACTAGCCTACGAGCAGTACTTC. It encodes CSVEGLAYEQYF.

This clonotype was detected many times. V usage is TRBV7-9 and J usage is TRBJ1-6, with D possibly matching TRBD1 (5 bases). The CDR3 is 15 residues long. The V and J ends lost 0 bases and 4 bases respectively, with 7 bases between them. The germline CDR1 and CDR2 sequences are SEHNR and FQNEAQ (reference sequence). CDR3 protein: CASSLAQGYNSPLHF. The CDR3 DNA is TGTGCCAGCAGCTTAGCCCAGGGATATAATTCACCCCTCCACTTT.

The chain links TRBV3-1 to TRBJ2-6; D may correspond to TRBD1 or TRBD2 (6 bases each). The CDR3 has 17 amino acids. The germline CDR1 and CDR2 sequences are LGHDT and YNNKEL (reference sequence). V shed 0 bases and J shed 3 bases, with 12 bases lying between them. This CDR3 is CASSQDLGGSGANVLTF. The CDR3 DNA reads TGTGCCAGCAGCCAAGATCTCGGGGGCAGTGGGGCCAACGTCCTGACTTTC.

This clonotype was recorded a few times. This chain connects TRBV7-9 to TRBJ1-6; 7 bases are a match to TRBD1. Germline V gene data show CDR1 as SEHNR and CDR2 as FQNEAQ (reference sequence). V dropped 5 bases and J dropped 10; count of bases not matched to a gene: 11. CDR3 length: 15 residues. The CDR3 DNA reads as TGTGCCAGCAGCCCAGGGGGGACCGAGTTATCACCCCTCCACTTT. It translates to CASSPGGTELSPLHF.

This clonotype was detected only a few times. This chain links TRBV20-1 with TRBJ2-5, with a possible D match to TRBD2 (6 bases). The ends were cut back, 3 bases at V and 4 bases at J, with 15 bases in the middle. CDR1 and CDR2 from the germline V gene are DFQATT and SNEGSKA (reference sequence). The CDR3 spans 14 residues. The CDR3: CSARSQLATETQYF. Written as DNA, the CDR3 is TGCAGTGCTAGGTCCCAACTAGCCACAGAGACCCAGTACTTC.

In this sample, this clonotype turned up a few times. The rearrangement uses TRBV9 and TRBJ2-2; D ambiguous. V lost 3 bases to trimming and J lost 9 bases, with 12 bases between them. This CDR3 spans 13 amino acids. Germline V gene data show CDR1 as SGDLS and CDR2 as YYNGEE. In DNA form, the CDR3 reads TGTGCCAGCAGCGGGCAATTGGCCCGGGAGCTGTTTTTT. Amino acid sequence: CASSGQLARELFF.

The chain recombines TRBV6-1 with TRBJ2-1, with 10 positions matching TRBD1. The V and J ends lost 6 bases and 3 bases, in that order; junction bases with no gene match: 14. CDR3 length equals 18 residues. The germline V gene has CDR1 MNHNS and CDR2 SASEGT. The CDR3 spells CASSRTVNRDRGYNEQFF. In nucleotides, the CDR3 is TGTGCCAGCAGCCGTACCGTCAATCGGGACAGGGGCTACAATGAGCAGTTCTTC.

The chain carries TRBV12-3 or TRBV12-4 and TRBJ2-6, with D unresolved. The CDR3 sequence is 15 residues long. Deletions cut 6 bases from V and 0 bases from J, with 9 bases between. The CDR3 DNA follows: TGTGCCAGCAGGACAACCGGCTCTGGGGCCAACGTCCTGACTTTC. This sequence encodes CASRTTGSGANVLTF.

This clonotype turned up a few times. The J gene is TRBJ1-1, the V gene TRBV7-9; TRBD1 agrees at 8 bases. The CDR3 runs 13 residues. The germline gives CDR1 SEHNR, CDR2 FQNEAQ (reference sequence). V was clipped by 5 bases and J by 10 bases; unmatched bases: 9. This CDR3 reads CASSAGQGVRAFF. CDR3 nucleotide sequence: TGTGCCAGCAGCGCAGGACAGGGAGTTCGAGCTTTCTTT.

Only a few counts were recorded for this clonotype. This chain links TRBV6-1 with TRBJ2-7, with a tentative D call TRBD2 (6 bases). The CDR3 is 14 residues long. V was clipped by 4 bases and J by 0 bases, with 10 bases between them. CDR1 is MNHNS, CDR2 SASEGT, per germline. Here the CDR3 reads CASSVERVSYEQYF. CDR3 sequence (DNA): TGTGCCAGCAGTGTCGAGCGGGTCTCCTACGAGCAGTACTTC.